What follows are 31 T cell receptor beta chains derived from one specimen sequenced in a study of cytomegalovirus exposure and HLA in healthy donors. A multiplex PCR was run with 60 Vbeta primers and 13 Jbeta primers. Profiling relied on immunoSEQ multiplex PCR, and the TCRdb table lists in-frame clones only, not all of them. The data contain 110,000 or so clones, approximately 83% of them singletons. The sample taken for sequencing was PBMCs. The receptors shown here come from a man aged 18-30 years in good health and CMV-seronegative.

The chain has TRBV28 and TRBJ1-1; TRBD1 matches at 9 bases. Germline CDR1 is MDHEN and CDR2 is SYDVKM. Trimming cost V 6 bases and J 0 bases; bases outside gene matches: 5. The CDR3 consists of 15 residues. The CDR3 DNA is TGTGCCAGCAGACCCGGACAGGGGATGAACACTGAAGCTTTCTTT. This encodes CASRPGQGMNTEAFF.

The rearrangement joins TRBV7-8 to TRBJ2-2, with D tentatively TRBD2 (6 bases). The CDR3 covers 17 residues. CDR1 is SGHVS, CDR2 FQNEAQ, per germline. V lost 5 bases to trimming and J lost 1 base, with 17 bases between them. CDR3 sequence: CASSVRGGSQNTGELFF. The CDR3 nucleotides read TGTGCCAGCAGCGTACGTGGAGGGTCTCAGAACACCGGGGAGCTGTTTTTT.

In its sample, this clone was seen a few times. DNA for the CDR3: TGTGCCAGTAGCGGGCGGGACAGCTACGAGCAGTACTTC. It is translated as CASSGRDSYEQYF. This chain links TRBV19 with TRBJ2-7, with D perhaps matching TRBD1 (7 bases). The V end was cut by 6 bases, the J end by 3 bases, with 12 bases between. Germline loops: CDR1 LNHDA, CDR2 SQIVND (reference sequence). This CDR3 has 13 amino acids.

This clone was counted a few times. The chain employs TRBV2 and TRBJ1-5, with D uncertain. Trimming pared 10 bases from V and 0 bases from J, leaving 7 bases between. Looked up from germline, CDR1 is SNHLY and CDR2 is FYNNEI. The CDR3 is made up of 12 amino acids. CDR3 nucleotides: TGTGCCACGACTAATAGCAATCAGCCCCAGCATTTT. Its translation: CATTNSNQPQHF.

The chain recombines TRBV30 with TRBJ2-3, with D tentatively TRBD2 (5 bases). This CDR3 has 13 residues. With 0 bases removed from V and 4 bases from J, the gap between germline ends came to 8 bases. Per the germline V gene, CDR1 is GTSNPN and CDR2 is SVGIG (reference sequence). CDR3 bases: TGTGCCTGGAGTGTAGTCGGGGCAGATACGCAGTATTTT. Protein: CAWSVVGADTQYF.

This clone has more than one count but fewer than ten. The chain has TRBV6-6 and TRBJ1-2, with TRBD1 matching over 8 bases. The germline V gene encodes CDR1 MNHNY and CDR2 SVGAGI (reference sequence). This CDR3 comprises 16 residues. Germline trimming cut 6 bases from V and 8 bases from J; bases unmatched to any gene: 17. The CDR3 region is CASSLSHRQGSRGYTF. The CDR3 DNA sequence: TGTGCCAGCAGCCTCTCCCATAGACAGGGGTCAAGAGGCTACACCTTC.

Concerning this clone: At one end the junction does not follow the germline gene, possibly because of a read error. The rearrangement links TRBV28 to TRBJ2-7; a possible D gene is TRBD2 (5 bases). Germline CDR1 is MDHEN and CDR2 is SYDVKM. The CDR3 loop spans 14 amino acids. This chain's CDR3 is CASNTGLPSHEQYF. The CDR3 DNA reads as TGTGCCAGCAATACTGGACTTCCCTCCCACGAGCAGTACTTC.

This clone was detected only once. V gene TRBV7-2 combines with J gene TRBJ2-7; the match to TRBD2 covers 8 bases. V lost 1 base, J lost 4 bases, and 6 bases stayed unmatched. Germline-derived CDR1 and CDR2 are SGHTA and FQGNSA. This CDR3 has 15 residues. The CDR3 spells CASSLGQRELYEQYF. The DNA for the CDR3 is TGTGCCAGCAGCTTAGGTCAGCGGGAGTTATACGAGCAGTACTTC.

The chain combines TRBV6-5 with TRBJ2-2; D call uncertain. CDR1 and CDR2 from the germline V gene are MNHEY and SVGAGI. Trimming removed 6 bases at V and 6 bases at J, with 11 bases between. This CDR3 has 13 amino acids. CDR3 amino acids: CASRFDSAGELFF. The CDR3 nucleotides are TGTGCCAGCAGGTTTGACTCTGCCGGGGAGCTGTTTTTT.

The chain links TRBV2 to TRBJ2-1; D ambiguous. CDR1 is SNHLY and CDR2 is FYNNEI in the germline V gene. Trimming stripped 0 bases from V and 7 bases from J, with 10 bases between. The CDR3 sequence is 14 residues long. CDR3 loop: CASSEATRSNEQFF. CDR3 sequence (DNA): TGTGCCAGCAGTGAAGCTACTCGATCGAATGAGCAGTTCTTC.

The chain couples TRBV7-2 to TRBJ2-7; 9 positions agree with TRBD2. Germline V gene lookup returns CDR1 SGHTA and CDR2 FQGNSA. Trimming removed 7 bases from V and 4 bases from J; junction bases left unmatched: 20. CDR3 length equals 18 residues. The CDR3 region is CASIPANRVEREVYEQYF. CDR3 in DNA: TGTGCCAGCATCCCGGCCAATAGGGTGGAGCGGGAGGTTTACGAGCAGTACTTC.

V and J are TRBV19 and TRBJ2-1; weak D call: TRBD2 (7 bases). V lost 5 bases and J lost 7, with 21 bases in between. CDR3 length equals 16 residues. The germline CDR1 and CDR2 sequences are LNHDA and SQIVND (reference sequence). CDR3 sequence reads: CASSPVRGRALNEQFF. The CDR3 DNA sequence: TGTGCCAGTAGTCCCGTGAGGGGGAGGGCCTTGAATGAGCAGTTCTTC. Complete variable domain (other parts from reference TRBV19 and TRBJ2-1): DGGITQSPKYLFRKEGQNVTLSCEQNLNHDAMYWYRQDPGQGLRLIYYSQIVNDFQKGDIAEGYSVSREKKESFPLTVTSAQKNPTAFYLCASSPVRGRALNEQFFGPGTRLTVL.

This chain uses TRBV4-2 with TRBJ1-2, with 7 positions matching TRBD1. The V gene end was trimmed by 5 bases and the J gene end by 4 bases; junction bases not matched to a gene: 4. Germline V gene lookup returns CDR1 LGHNA and CDR2 YNFKEQ. The CDR3 totals 13 residues. The CDR3: CASSYTGAYGYTF. The CDR3 DNA sequence: TGTGCCAGCAGCTATACAGGGGCCTATGGCTACACCTTC.

The V gene is TRBV19, the J gene TRBJ2-7; perhaps TRBD2 as D (6 bases). Per the germline V gene, CDR1 is LNHDA and CDR2 is SQIVND (reference sequence). CDR3 length: 14 residues. V was cut by 5 bases and J by 1 base, with 12 bases left in between. CDR3 in amino acids: CASSASASSYEQYF. In DNA, the CDR3 is TGTGCCAGTAGTGCTAGCGCCTCTTCCTACGAGCAGTACTTC.

The chain carries TRBV5-1 and TRBJ1-5; no firm D call. There are 15 residues in the CDR3. CDR1 is SGHRS and CDR2 is YFSETQ in the germline V gene. Trimming took off 0 bases at V and 0 bases at J, with 7 bases between the two ends. This chain's CDR3 is CASSLAGGSNQPQHF. CDR3 DNA: TGCGCCAGCAGCTTGGCCGGCGGTAGCAATCAGCCCCAGCATTTT.

This rearrangement joins TRBV6-5 to TRBJ2-2; possibly TRBD2 for D (6 bases). Germline assignment: CDR1 MNHEY and CDR2 SVGAGI. This CDR3 has 15 residues. The ends were cut back, 8 bases at V and 2 bases at J, with 15 bases in the middle. In DNA form, the CDR3 reads TGTGCCAGCTTTTGGGGGGACTCAAACACCGGGGAGCTGTTTTTT. This encodes CASFWGDSNTGELFF.

V gene TRBV29-1 combines with J gene TRBJ1-1; weak D call: TRBD1 (6 bases). V lost 7 bases to trimming and J lost 1 base, with 13 bases between them. The CDR3 totals 13 residues. CDR1 is SQVTM and CDR2 is ANQGSEA in the germline V gene. The CDR3, as DNA: TGCAGCGCCGGACTGGACAGGAACACTGAAGCTTTCTTT. Translating gives CSAGLDRNTEAFF. The whole variable domain, filled in from reference TRBV29-1 and TRBJ1-1, reads SAVISQKPSRDICQRGTSLTIQCQVDSQVTMMFWYRQQPGQSLTLIATANQGSEATYESGFVIDKFPISRPNLTFSTLTVSNMSPEDSSIYLCSAGLDRNTEAFFGQGTRLTVV.

This clone was counted between two and nine times. This chain joins TRBV5-6 and TRBJ1-1; 8 bases map to TRBD1. The CDR3 loop spans 15 amino acids. Germline CDR1 reads SGHDT; CDR2 reads YYEEEE. Losses at the gene ends were 0 bases for V and 4 bases for J; bases not matched to a gene: 5. CDR3 nucleotide sequence: TGTGCCAGCAGCTTGGTGGGCCAGGGGGCCACTGAAGCTTTCTTT. Translated, it gives CASSLVGQGATEAFF. The full variable domain, its missing parts supplied by reference TRBV5-6 and TRBJ1-1, is DAGVTQSPTHLIKTRGQQVTLRCSPKSGHDTVSWYQQALGQGPQFIFQYYEEEERQRGNFPDRFSGHQFPNYSSELNVNALLLGDSALYLCASSLVGQGATEAFFGQGTRLTVV.

This chain uses TRBV28 with TRBJ1-2; possibly TRBD1 for D (6 bases). Per the germline V gene, CDR1 is MDHEN and CDR2 is SYDVKM. The CDR3 covers 14 residues. V shed 3 bases and J shed 3 bases, with 11 bases lying between them. CDR3 nucleotide sequence: TGTGCCAGCAGTTTCCCCAGGGGCCACTATGGCTACACCTTC. Amino acid sequence: CASSFPRGHYGYTF.

V and J are TRBV5-5 and TRBJ1-1; D may be TRBD1 (5 bases). The length of the CDR3 is 15 residues. V shed 0 bases and J shed 0 bases, with 9 bases lying between them. Germline-derived CDR1 and CDR2 are SGHKS and YYEKEE (reference sequence). DNA for the CDR3: TGTGCCAGCAGCTTGGACAGGTTCATGAACACTGAAGCTTTCTTT. This codes for CASSLDRFMNTEAFF.

The chain joins TRBV18 to TRBJ2-7; possibly TRBD1 for D (6 bases). There are 15 residues in the CDR3. Germline assignment: CDR1 KGHSH and CDR2 LQKENI. Trimming took off 3 bases at V and 3 bases at J, with 15 bases between the two ends. CDR3 in amino acids: CASSPRRTADYEQYF. The CDR3 DNA reads as TGTGCCAGCTCACCCCGACGGACAGCTGACTACGAGCAGTACTTC.

The chain uses TRBV6-1 and TRBJ2-7, with 8 bases lining up with TRBD2. The CDR3 covers 13 residues. Trimming at V came to 7 bases and at J to 3 bases, leaving 5 bases not matched to a gene. Looked up from germline, CDR1 is MNHNS and CDR2 is SASEGT. DNA for the CDR3: TGTGCCAGCATAGCGGGACTAAGCTACGAGCAGTACTTC. Protein product: CASIAGLSYEQYF.

The chain uses TRBV27 and TRBJ2-1; D is perhaps TRBD2 (7 bases). This CDR3 contains 15 residues. Per germline, CDR1 MNHEY and CDR2 SMNVEV (reference sequence). Trimming shortened V by 2 bases and J by 3 bases, and 11 bases separated the two germline ends. CDR3 coding DNA: TGTGCCAGCAGTTTAGGGGGGGCCAACTACAATGAGCAGTTCTTC. It yields the protein CASSLGGANYNEQFF.

In DNA form, the CDR3 reads TGTGCCATCAGTGTGACCTGGACAGGGGACAACACTGAAGCTTTCTTT. Protein sequence: CAISVTWTGDNTEAFF. The chain uses TRBV10-3 and TRBJ1-1; 9 bases map to TRBD1. The V gene end was trimmed by 4 bases and the J gene end by 2 bases; junction bases not matched to a gene: 8. In germline, CDR1 is ENHRY, CDR2 SYGVKD. The CDR3 contains 16 residues.

The chain couples TRBV4-2 to TRBJ1-3; TRBD1 aligns across 8 bases. After removal of 0 bases from V and 4 bases from J, the junction contained 20 bases not matched to a gene. In germline, CDR1 is LGHNA, CDR2 YNFKEQ. CDR3 length: 21 amino acids. In DNA form, the CDR3 reads TGTGCCAGCAGCCAAGAAAGGGGAACAGGGGGACTGTTGCAGTCCGGAAACACCATATATTTT. It yields the protein CASSQERGTGGLLQSGNTIYF.

V is TRBV30 and J is TRBJ2-7; 10 positions agree with TRBD1. The CDR3 runs to 13 residues. V dropped 6 bases and J dropped 3; count of bases not matched to a gene: 5. CDR1 is GTSNPN, CDR2 SVGIG, per germline (reference sequence). CDR3 sequence reads: CACRTGGYYEQYF. CDR3 coding DNA: TGTGCCTGCCGGACAGGGGGATACTACGAGCAGTACTTC.

The CDR3 region is CASSLAGMGEQFF. CDR3 sequence (DNA): TGTGCCAGCAGTCTAGCGGGAATGGGTGAGCAGTTCTTC. V is TRBV7-6 and J is TRBJ2-1; TRBD2 agrees at 9 bases. Germline lookup yields CDR1 SGHVS and CDR2 FNYEAQ. The CDR3 is 13 amino acids. J was trimmed by 9 bases and V by 6 bases; bases with no gene match: 6.

The CDR3 protein is CSVEDSSSKYNEQFF. DNA of the CDR3: TGCAGCGTTGAAGATTCGTCTAGTAAATACAATGAGCAGTTCTTC. V and J are TRBV29-1 and TRBJ2-1; D gene unclear. V lost 0 bases to trimming and J lost 4 bases, with 13 bases between them. The CDR3 consists of 15 residues. Looked up from germline, CDR1 is SQVTM and CDR2 is ANQGSEA.

The rearrangement joins TRBV4-3 to TRBJ2-1; 8 bases are shared with TRBD2. With V trimmed by 1 base and J by 7 bases, 6 bases remained unmatched. Germline V gene data show CDR1 as LGHNA and CDR2 as YSLEER. The CDR3 runs 15 residues. As DNA, the CDR3 is TGCGCCAGCAGCCAAGTCCCCGGCGGGGGGAATGAGCAGTTCTTC. Amino acid sequence: CASSQVPGGGNEQFF.

The chain employs TRBV19 and TRBJ1-2; TRBD1 agrees at 9 bases. This CDR3 has 13 residues. From germline, CDR1 is LNHDA and CDR2 SQIVND (reference sequence). With V trimmed by 6 bases and J by 8 bases, 7 bases remained unmatched. The CDR3 loop reads CASRTGQGGGYTF. As DNA, the CDR3 is TGTGCCAGTAGAACGGGACAGGGAGGGGGCTACACCTTC.

V is TRBV18 and J is TRBJ2-5; 7 nucleotides line up with TRBD1. With V trimmed by 1 base and J by 2 bases, 7 bases remained unmatched. The CDR3 consists of 16 residues. Germline CDR1 KGHSH, CDR2 LQKENI. The CDR3 nucleotides read TGTGCCAGCTCACCACGGGTGACAGGGTTACAAGAGACCCAGTACTTC. Translating gives CASSPRVTGLQETQYF.